This is a list of T cell receptor beta chains from one sample in a study of cytomegalovirus exposure and HLA in healthy donors. Assay: immunoSEQ multiplex PCR; the TCRdb copy retains only in-frame clones and omits some. The repertoire holds 210,000 or so clones, with roughly four fifths as singletons. The sequencing sample was made of PBMCs. These receptors originate from a girl aged 2 to 9 in good health and CMV-seronegative. Both conserved end residues are part of each CDR3. A D gene is named only where the DNA matches it firmly. Some rows mark clone size as missing; the rest say once, few, many or name a class of expanded clone.

J gene: TRBJ2-7
clone size: -
V gene: TRBV5-5
D gene: TRBD2
CDR3 protein: CASSLGGGGVTYGKTYEQYF
CDR3 DNA: TGTGCCAGCAGCTTGGGGGGCGGGGGGGTAACCTACGGCAAAACCTACGAGCAGTACTTC

J gene: TRBJ2-3
clone size: -
V gene: TRBV7-9
D gene: -
CDR3 protein: CASSLRHGRTDTQYF
CDR3 DNA: TGTGCCAGCAGCCTTCGACACGGCCGCACAGATACGCAGTATTTT

J gene: TRBJ2-7
clone size: -
V gene: TRBV29-1
D gene: TRBD2
CDR3 protein: CSVEIGGALNF
CDR3 DNA: TGCAGCGTTGAAATCGGGGGGGCCCTGAACTTC

J gene: TRBJ2-2
clone size: -
V gene: TRBV10-1
D gene: -
CDR3 protein: CASASGAGGNTGELFF
CDR3 DNA: TGCGCCAGCGCCTCGGGGGCAGGGGGAAACACCGGGGAGCTGTTTTTT

J gene: TRBJ2-7
clone size: -
V gene: TRBV6-1
D gene: -
CDR3 protein: CASSLRGLQDEQYF
CDR3 DNA: TGTGCCAGCAGTCTTAGAGGACTCCAAGACGAGCAGTACTTC

J gene: TRBJ2-7
clone size: -
V gene: TRBV2
D gene: -
CDR3 protein: CASSRDSINEQYF
CDR3 DNA: TGTGCCAGCTCTAGAGACAGTATCAACGAGCAGTACTTC

J gene: TRBJ2-1
clone size: -
V gene: TRBV30
D gene: TRBD2
CDR3 protein: CAWSVSGKMYEQFF
CDR3 DNA: TGTGCCTGGAGTGTTAGCGGGAAGATGTATGAGCAGTTCTTC

J gene: TRBJ2-1
clone size: -
V gene: TRBV5-1
D gene: -
CDR3 protein: CASSLTFVSYNEQFF
CDR3 DNA: TGCGCCAGCAGCTTGACTTTCGTCTCCTACAATGAGCAGTTCTTC

J gene: TRBJ2-1
clone size: -
V gene: TRBV4-1
D gene: -
CDR3 protein: CASSPNPRRPTQYNEQFF
CDR3 DNA: TGCGCCAGCAGCCCTAATCCCCGCAGGCCCACACAGTACAATGAGCAGTTCTTC

J gene: TRBJ2-1
clone size: -
V gene: TRBV11-2
D gene: TRBD2
CDR3 protein: CASSWTSGGGNEQFF
CDR3 DNA: TGTGCCAGCAGCTGGACTAGCGGGGGTGGGAATGAGCAGTTCTTC

J gene: TRBJ2-3
clone size: few
V gene: TRBV6-5
D gene: -
CDR3 protein: CASREATHTDTQYF
CDR3 DNA: TGTGCCAGCAGAGAAGCCACCCACACAGATACGCAGTATTTT

J gene: TRBJ1-2
clone size: -
V gene: TRBV18
D gene: TRBD1
CDR3 protein: CASSRQGENGYTF
CDR3 DNA: TGTGCCAGCTCACGACAGGGTGAAAATGGCTACACCTTC

J gene: TRBJ1-6
clone size: -
V gene: TRBV27
D gene: -
CDR3 protein: CASTRGLTYNSPLHF
CDR3 DNA: TGTGCCAGCACTCGGGGGTTGACCTATAATTCACCCCTCCACTTT

J gene: TRBJ2-1
clone size: -
V gene: TRBV30
D gene: -
CDR3 protein: CAWSTFYRFNEQFF
CDR3 DNA: TGTGCCTGGAGTACTTTCTACCGGTTCAATGAGCAGTTCTTC

J gene: TRBJ2-1
clone size: -
V gene: TRBV10-2
D gene: -
CDR3 protein: CASSGGTFNEQFF
CDR3 DNA: TGCGCCAGCAGTGGCGGGACTTTCAATGAGCAGTTCTTC

J gene: TRBJ2-1
clone size: -
V gene: TRBV9
D gene: -
CDR3 protein: CASSAPGGGPYNEQFF
CDR3 DNA: TGTGCCAGCAGCGCCCCTGGGGGGGGCCCCTACAATGAGCAGTTCTTC

J gene: TRBJ2-3
clone size: -
V gene: TRBV10-3
D gene: TRBD2
CDR3 protein: CAIRVDETSGGASVSPSTDTQYF
CDR3 DNA: TGTGCCATCAGAGTCGACGAAACTAGCGGGGGTGCTTCGGTTTCTCCCAGCACAGATACGCAGTATTTT

J gene: TRBJ2-7
clone size: -
V gene: TRBV11-2
D gene: TRBD1
CDR3 protein: CASSQNRGQNEQYF
CDR3 DNA: TGTGCCAGCAGCCAAAACAGGGGGCAAAACGAGCAGTACTTC

J gene: TRBJ1-2
clone size: -
V gene: TRBV7-2
D gene: -
CDR3 protein: CASSLLGLAGYGYTF
CDR3 DNA: TGTGCCAGCAGCTTATTGGGTCTGGCAGGGTATGGCTACACCTTC

J gene: TRBJ2-7
clone size: -
V gene: TRBV10-2
D gene: TRBD1
CDR3 protein: CASTSTGDYEQYF
CDR3 DNA: TGCGCCAGCACCTCTACAGGGGACTACGAGCAGTACTTC

J gene: TRBJ2-1
clone size: -
V gene: TRBV9
D gene: -
CDR3 protein: CASSVVREYNEQFF
CDR3 DNA: TGTGCCAGCAGCGTAGTTCGAGAATACAATGAGCAGTTCTTC

J gene: TRBJ1-5
clone size: -
V gene: TRBV7-3
D gene: -
CDR3 protein: CASSLPSGDSNQPQHF
CDR3 DNA: TGTGCCAGCAGCTTACCCTCAGGGGATAGCAATCAGCCCCAGCATTTT

J gene: TRBJ2-3
clone size: -
V gene: TRBV18
D gene: TRBD2
CDR3 protein: CASSPRGGLATDTQYF
CDR3 DNA: TGTGCCAGCTCACCACGCGGGGGACTAGCGACAGATACGCAGTATTTT

J gene: TRBJ2-1
clone size: -
V gene: TRBV4-1
D gene: -
CDR3 protein: CASSHREKWGYNEQFF
CDR3 DNA: TGCGCCAGCAGCCACAGGGAAAAATGGGGCTACAATGAGCAGTTCTTC

J gene: TRBJ2-6
clone size: -
V gene: TRBV19
D gene: -
CDR3 protein: CASSIVGLTSGANVLTF
CDR3 DNA: TGTGCCAGTAGTATAGTAGGACTGACCTCTGGGGCCAACGTCCTGACTTTC

J gene: TRBJ1-1
clone size: -
V gene: TRBV29-1
D gene: TRBD1
CDR3 protein: CSVGVKGAGAFF
CDR3 DNA: TGCAGCGTTGGGGTGAAGGGGGCTGGAGCTTTCTTT

J gene: TRBJ1-2
clone size: -
V gene: TRBV25-1
D gene: -
CDR3 protein: CASSEAGNYGYTF
CDR3 DNA: TGTGCCAGCAGTGAGGCAGGGAACTATGGCTACACCTTC

J gene: TRBJ2-7
clone size: -
V gene: TRBV4-2
D gene: TRBD1
CDR3 protein: CASSPGTGLYEQYF
CDR3 DNA: TGTGCCAGCAGTCCCGGGACAGGGCTCTACGAGCAGTACTTC